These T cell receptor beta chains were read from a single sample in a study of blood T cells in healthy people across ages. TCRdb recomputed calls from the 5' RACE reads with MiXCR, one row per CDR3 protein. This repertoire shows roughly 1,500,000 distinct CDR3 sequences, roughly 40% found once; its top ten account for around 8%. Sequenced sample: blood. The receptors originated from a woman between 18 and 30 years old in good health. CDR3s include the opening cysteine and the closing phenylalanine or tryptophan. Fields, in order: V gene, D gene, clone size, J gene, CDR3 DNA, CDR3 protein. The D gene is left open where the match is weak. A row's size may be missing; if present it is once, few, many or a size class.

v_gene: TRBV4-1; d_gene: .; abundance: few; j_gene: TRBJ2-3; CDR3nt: TGCGCCAGCAGCCAAGAGGGAGTAGAACGCACAGATACGCAGTATTTT; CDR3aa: CASSQEGVERTDTQYF
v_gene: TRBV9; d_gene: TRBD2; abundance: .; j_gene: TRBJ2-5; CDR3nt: TGTGCCAGCAGCGTAGATGGTAGCGGGCCAACGACCCAGTACTTC; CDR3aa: CASSVDGSGPTTQYF
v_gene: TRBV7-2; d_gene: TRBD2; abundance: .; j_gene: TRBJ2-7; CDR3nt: TGTGCCAGCAGCTCGCGGGGACTAGCGGGATACTACGAGCAGTACTTC; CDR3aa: CASSSRGLAGYYEQYF
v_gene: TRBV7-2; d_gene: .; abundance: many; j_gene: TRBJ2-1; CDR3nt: TGTGCCAGCAGCTTAGCGTCTAGCTCCTACAATGAGCAGTTCTTC; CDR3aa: CASSLASSSYNEQFF
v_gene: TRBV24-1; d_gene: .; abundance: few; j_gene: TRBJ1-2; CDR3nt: TGTGCCACCAGTGACCCAAGCGTTAACTATGGCTACACCTTC; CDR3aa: CATSDPSVNYGYTF
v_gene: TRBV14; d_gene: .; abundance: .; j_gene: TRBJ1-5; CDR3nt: TGTGCCAGCAGCCAATCCCTTTGGGGCAATCAGCCCCAGCATTTT; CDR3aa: CASSQSLWGNQPQHF
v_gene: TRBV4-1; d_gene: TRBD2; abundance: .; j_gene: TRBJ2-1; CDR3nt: TGCGCCAGCAGCCACGGGACTAGCGGGAGTCACTACAATGAGCAGTTCTTC; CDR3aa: CASSHGTSGSHYNEQFF
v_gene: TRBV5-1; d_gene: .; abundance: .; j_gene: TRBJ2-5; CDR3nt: TGCGCCAGCAGCTTGGAACGACTGCAGAAAGAGACCCAGTACTTC; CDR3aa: CASSLERLQKETQYF
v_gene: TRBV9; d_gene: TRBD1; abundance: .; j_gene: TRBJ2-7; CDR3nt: TGTGCCAGCAGCGGCGGACAGGGACCACTCTACGAGCAGTACTTC; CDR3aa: CASSGGQGPLYEQYF
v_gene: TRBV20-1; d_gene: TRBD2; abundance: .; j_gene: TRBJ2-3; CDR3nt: TGCAGTGCTAGAAAAGCGGGAGCGAACACAGATACGCAGTATTTT; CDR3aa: CSARKAGANTDTQYF
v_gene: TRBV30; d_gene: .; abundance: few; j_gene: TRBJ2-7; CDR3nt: TGTGCCACGGAAGGTGACGAGCAGTACTTC; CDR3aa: CATEGDEQYF
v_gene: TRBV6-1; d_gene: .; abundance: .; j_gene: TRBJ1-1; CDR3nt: TGTGCCACCCGGGAATCAGGGTTCCGGGAAGCTTTCTTT; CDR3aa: CATRESGFREAFF
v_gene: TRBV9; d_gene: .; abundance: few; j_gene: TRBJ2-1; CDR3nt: TGTGCCAGCAGCGTAGTGGGGTCCCCTTACAATGAGCAGTTCTTC; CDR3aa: CASSVVGSPYNEQFF
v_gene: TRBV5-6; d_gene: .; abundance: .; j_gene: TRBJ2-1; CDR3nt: TGTGCCAGCAGCCGCACCCAAGGCCCCTACAATGAGCAGTTCTTC; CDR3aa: CASSRTQGPYNEQFF
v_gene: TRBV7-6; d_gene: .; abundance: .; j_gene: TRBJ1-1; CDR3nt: TGTGCCAGCAGCTTAATTTCGACAGATAACACTGAAGCTTTCTTT; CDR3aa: CASSLISTDNTEAFF
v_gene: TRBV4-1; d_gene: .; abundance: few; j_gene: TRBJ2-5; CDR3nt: TGCGCCAGCAGCCAACCCATGGCGACCCAGTACTTC; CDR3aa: CASSQPMATQYF
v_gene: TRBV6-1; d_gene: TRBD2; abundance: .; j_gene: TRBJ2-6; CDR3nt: TGTGCCATCAGACGGGGGGTCTCTGGGGCCAACGTCCTGACTTTC; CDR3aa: CAIRRGVSGANVLTF
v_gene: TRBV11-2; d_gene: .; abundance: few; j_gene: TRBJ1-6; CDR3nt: TGTGCCAGCAGCTTAGCCCCAGCAAATTCACCCCTCCACTTT; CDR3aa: CASSLAPANSPLHF
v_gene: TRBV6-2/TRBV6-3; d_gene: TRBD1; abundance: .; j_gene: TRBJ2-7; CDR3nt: TGTGCCAGCATAGTGGGACAGGGAGGCGAGCAGTACTTC; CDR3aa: CASIVGQGGEQYF
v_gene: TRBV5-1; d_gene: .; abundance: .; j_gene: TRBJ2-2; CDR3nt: TGCGCCAGCGCCGGGGTGACCGGGGAGCTGTTTTTT; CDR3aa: CASAGVTGELFF
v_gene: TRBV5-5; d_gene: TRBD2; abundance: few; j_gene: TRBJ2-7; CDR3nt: TGTGCCAGCAGCGCACTAGCGGGAGGATATTACGAGCAGTACTTC; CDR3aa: CASSALAGGYYEQYF
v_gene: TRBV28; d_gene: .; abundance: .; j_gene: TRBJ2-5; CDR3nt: TGTGCCAGCAGTGGGGGTCTCGGGGCGCAAGAGACCCAGTACTTC; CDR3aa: CASSGGLGAQETQYF
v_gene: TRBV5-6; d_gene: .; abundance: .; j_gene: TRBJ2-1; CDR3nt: TGTGCCAGCAGCTTGGCCCGTAGCGGTACTACCTACAATGAGCAGTTCTTC; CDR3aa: CASSLARSGTTYNEQFF
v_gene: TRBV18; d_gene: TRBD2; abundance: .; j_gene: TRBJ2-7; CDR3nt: TGTGCCAGCTCACCACCCTGGGAAGCCTTACAACTTACCGGGACTAGCGGGATGTACGAGCAGTACTTC; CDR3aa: CASSPPWEALQLTGTSGMYEQYF
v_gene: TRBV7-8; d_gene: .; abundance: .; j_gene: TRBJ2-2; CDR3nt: TGTGCCAGCAGCTTAGGTCGGGGGGCAGTAAATAAAGGGAACACCGGGGAGCTGTTTTTT; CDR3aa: CASSLGRGAVNKGNTGELFF
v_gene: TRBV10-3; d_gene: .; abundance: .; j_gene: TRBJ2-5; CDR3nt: TGTGCCATCAGTCAACCACCGGGGGAGACCCAGTACTTC; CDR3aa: CAISQPPGETQYF
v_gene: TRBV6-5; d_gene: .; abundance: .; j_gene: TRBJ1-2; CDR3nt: TGTGCCAGCAGTCGCAAGCCTTACAGGGTGGTCGATGGCTACACCTTC; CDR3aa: CASSRKPYRVVDGYTF
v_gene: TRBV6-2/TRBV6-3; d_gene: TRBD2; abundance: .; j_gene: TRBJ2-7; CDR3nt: TGTGCCAGCAGTCATTATAGCGGGACCGCGCGCAATGAGCAGTACTTC; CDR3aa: CASSHYSGTARNEQYF
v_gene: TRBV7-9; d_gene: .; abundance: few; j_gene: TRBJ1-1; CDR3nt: TGTGCCAGCAGCTTCCAGCCCAACGACAGGTGGGGAGCCACTGAAGCTTTCTTT; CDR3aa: CASSFQPNDRWGATEAFF
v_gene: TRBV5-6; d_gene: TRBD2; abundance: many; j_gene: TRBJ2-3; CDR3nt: TGTGCCAGCAGCCCAAAACTAGCGGGCACAGATACGCAGTATTTT; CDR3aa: CASSPKLAGTDTQYF
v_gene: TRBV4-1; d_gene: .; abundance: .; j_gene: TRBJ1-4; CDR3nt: TGCGCCAGCAGAGGGAGGGCAGGGGAGAATGAAAAACTGTTTTTT; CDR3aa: CASRGRAGENEKLFF
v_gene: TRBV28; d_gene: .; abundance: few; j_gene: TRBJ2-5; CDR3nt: TGTGCCAGCAGTCGTCGAACAGCTTTGGGCGAGACCCAGTACTTC; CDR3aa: CASSRRTALGETQYF
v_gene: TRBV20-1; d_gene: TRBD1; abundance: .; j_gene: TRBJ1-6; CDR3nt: TGCAGTGCTCGTATGGGACAGGCGGGTTCACCCCTCCACTTT; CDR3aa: CSARMGQAGSPLHF
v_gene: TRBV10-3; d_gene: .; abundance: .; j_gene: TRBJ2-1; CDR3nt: TGTGCCGCCCAGGGCGGCCGGTTCGGTGAGCAGTTCTTC; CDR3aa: CAAQGGRFGEQFF
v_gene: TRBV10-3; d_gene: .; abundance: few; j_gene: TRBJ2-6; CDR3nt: TGTGCCATCAGCTCGGCCGACAGGTCTGGGGCCAACGTCCTGACTTTC; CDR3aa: CAISSADRSGANVLTF
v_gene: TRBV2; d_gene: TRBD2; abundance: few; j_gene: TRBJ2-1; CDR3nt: TGTGCCAGCAGTGAATTTCGACTAGCGGGAACGGTGCAGTTCTTC; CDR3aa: CASSEFRLAGTVQFF
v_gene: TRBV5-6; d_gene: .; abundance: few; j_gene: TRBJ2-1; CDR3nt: TGTGCCAGCAGCGTCCTAGCGCCGGATTACAATGAGCAGTTCTTC; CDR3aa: CASSVLAPDYNEQFF
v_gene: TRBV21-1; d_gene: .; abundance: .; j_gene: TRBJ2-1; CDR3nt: TGTGCCAGCAGCGGCCCAAGACCTCAGGGTTCACGCTACAATGAGCAGTTCTTC; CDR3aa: CASSGPRPQGSRYNEQFF
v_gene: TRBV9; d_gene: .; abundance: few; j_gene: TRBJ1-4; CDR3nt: TGTGCCAGCAGCCCAGGAGGGGGATTGGGCGAAAAACTGTTTTTT; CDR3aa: CASSPGGGLGEKLFF
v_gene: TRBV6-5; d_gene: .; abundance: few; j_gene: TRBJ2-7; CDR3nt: TGTGCCAGCAGTATCCGACAGCCCTACGAGCAGTACTTC; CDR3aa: CASSIRQPYEQYF
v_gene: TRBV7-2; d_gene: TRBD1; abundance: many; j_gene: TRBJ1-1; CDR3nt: TGTGCCAGCAGCGGACAGGAGAACACTGAAGCTTTCTTT; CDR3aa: CASSGQENTEAFF
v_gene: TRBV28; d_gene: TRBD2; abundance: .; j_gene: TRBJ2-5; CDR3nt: TGTGCCAGCAGTTTATCCGGGCGGGGGGCTCAAGAGACCCAGTACTTC; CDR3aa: CASSLSGRGAQETQYF
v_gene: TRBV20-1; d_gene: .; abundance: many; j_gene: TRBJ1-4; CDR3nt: TGCAGTGCACGGGACATTTCGGGAGATGAAAAACTGTTTTTT; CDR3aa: CSARDISGDEKLFF
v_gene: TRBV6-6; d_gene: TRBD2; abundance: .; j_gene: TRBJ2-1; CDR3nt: TGTGCCAGCAGTTACTCGGGTAGCGGGAGGGGCTACAATGAGCAGTTCTTC; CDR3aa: CASSYSGSGRGYNEQFF
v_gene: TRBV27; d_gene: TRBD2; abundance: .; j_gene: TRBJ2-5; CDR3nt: TGTGCCAGCAGACCTTGGACTAGCGACGGTGGGGAGACCCAGTACTTC; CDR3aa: CASRPWTSDGGETQYF
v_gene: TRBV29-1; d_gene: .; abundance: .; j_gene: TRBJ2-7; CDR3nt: TGCAGCGTCCGACCAGCTACCTACAATGAGCAGTACTTC; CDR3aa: CSVRPATYNEQYF